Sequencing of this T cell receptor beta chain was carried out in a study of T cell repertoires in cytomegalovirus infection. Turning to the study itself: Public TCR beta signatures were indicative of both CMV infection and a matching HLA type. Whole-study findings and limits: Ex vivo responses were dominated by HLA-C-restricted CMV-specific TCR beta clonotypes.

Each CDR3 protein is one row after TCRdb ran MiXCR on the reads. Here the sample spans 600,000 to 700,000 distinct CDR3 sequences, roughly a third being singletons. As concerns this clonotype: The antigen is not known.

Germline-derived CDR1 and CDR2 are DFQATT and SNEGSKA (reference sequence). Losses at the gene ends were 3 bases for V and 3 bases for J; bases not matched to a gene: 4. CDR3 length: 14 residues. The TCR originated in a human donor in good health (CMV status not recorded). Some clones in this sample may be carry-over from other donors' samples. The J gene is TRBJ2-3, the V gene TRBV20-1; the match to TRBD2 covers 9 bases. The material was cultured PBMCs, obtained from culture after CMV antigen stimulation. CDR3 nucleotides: TGCAGTGCTAGTAGCGGGGGAGATACAGATACGCAGTATTTT. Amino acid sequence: CSASSGGDTDTQYF.